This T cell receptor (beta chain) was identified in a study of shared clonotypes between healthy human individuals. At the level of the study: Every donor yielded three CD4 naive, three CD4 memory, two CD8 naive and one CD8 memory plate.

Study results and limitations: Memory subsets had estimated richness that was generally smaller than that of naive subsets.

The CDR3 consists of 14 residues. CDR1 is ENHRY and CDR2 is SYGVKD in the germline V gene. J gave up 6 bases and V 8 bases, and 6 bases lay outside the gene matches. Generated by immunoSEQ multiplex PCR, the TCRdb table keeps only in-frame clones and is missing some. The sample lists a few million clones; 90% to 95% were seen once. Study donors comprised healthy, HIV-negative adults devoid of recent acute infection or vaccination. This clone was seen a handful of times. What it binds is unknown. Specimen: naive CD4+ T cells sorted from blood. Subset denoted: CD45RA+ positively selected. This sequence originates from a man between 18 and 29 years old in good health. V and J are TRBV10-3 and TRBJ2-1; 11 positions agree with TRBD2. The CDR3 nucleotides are TGTGCCATCTCGACTAGCGGGGAGCCCAATGAGCAGTTCTTC. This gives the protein CAISTSGEPNEQFF.